This TCR beta chain was sequenced for a study of human T cells and chemical hapten exposure (dated by TCRdb to the early 2020s). Context from the whole study: For sensitization, 2% DPC in acetone was applied to a 2 cm by 2 cm area of upper inner arm skin. Throughout the approximately 24-week study period, patients were also given weekly therapeutic DPC doses on the scalp. Patch testing was performed on the upper back with Finn chambers containing 0.01% DPC, and the patch tests were scored after 6 days according to International Contact Dermatitis Research Group standards. Most of the patients in the cohort were female, and the cohort covered alopecia areata with under or over 50% scalp involvement, alopecia totalis and alopecia universalis. Libraries were pooled for sequencing, and variation in per-sample TCR yields was attributed mainly to small differences in library volumes within the pool. Peripheral blood TCR repertoire changes were tracked in vivo in alopecia patients during primary and secondary sensitization to the hapten diphenylcyclopropenone (DPC). Patient blood was sampled pre-sensitization (week 0) and at 2, 6 and about 24 weeks after DPC sensitization. Nearly 30 alopecia patients provided blood for TCR sequencing at one to four time points (pre-sensitization, 2, 6 and 24 weeks).

The sample's time point label, in plain terms: patch test 1, 2 weeks after DPC sensitization. Taken with the paper, the label for treatment or condition translates to: therapeutic diphenylcyclopropenone sensitization with weekly scalp DPC. At every patch-test visit, the blood draw took place before the patch test was put on. To be eligible, patients had to be aged 18 to 70, diagnosed with alopecia and judged suitable for DPC therapy, while pregnant patients were excluded. Total RNA was isolated from unfractionated whole blood collected in Tempus Blood RNA tubes. In this sample, this clonotype turned up a few times. No cognate antigen has been identified for it. Base-call qualities are not available, and no considerably larger clone is one nucleotide away. Relative to germline, V is missing 6 bases and J is missing 1 base, with 6 bases of the junction outside any gene match. Counted from cysteine to phenylalanine, this CDR3 has 15 amino acids. Only CDR3 DNA remains: 45 bases, in frame from the first base. As encoded in the germline V gene, CDR1 is MNHEY while CDR2 is SVGEGT.

Library generation was performed with RACE. The sequencer was a NextSeq 500. During library preparation, unique molecular identifiers were attached to individual cDNA molecules so that TCRs could be counted quantitatively and reproducibly. From each blood RNA sample, both TCR alpha and TCR beta chains were sequenced. As for the authors' bioinformatics: The median number of TCRs per sample was some 100,000, ranging from about 23,224 to 750,000. The Decombinator software suite was used to annotate V, J and CDR3 in the TCR reads. Every sample was subsampled to the same number of TCRs (28,000) for the PS versus PT1 abundance plots. Expanded TCRs were defined as absent before sensitization and observed at least eight times at the 2-week time point. TCRdb reprocessed the public reads (quality trimming at Q25 with fastp, clone calling with MiXCR) and kept in-frame beta chains. Rows merge per CDR3 protein into single entries with the most common DNA and genes. TCRdb's processing, not the authors', yielded these V and J calls. The sample table holds fewer than 200,000 distinct CDR3 sequences, of which around 22% were seen once. Jointly, the top ten make up about 7% of the sample.

The research as a whole found: Compared with pre-sensitization or healthy control sets, expanded TCRs formed significantly more large CDR3 similarity clusters, which is consistent with antigen-driven responses. Repeated subsampling changed both the strength of the expansion versus patch-test correlation and the threshold at which that correlation became significant. DPC sensitization did not change how many TCRs were above 1 in 1000 frequency, and no evidence was found of alterations in global repertoire structure. The number of PT1 expanded TCRs positively correlated with patch test score, significant at thresholds 8, 16 and 32 but not 4. Alopecia, a presumed autoimmune disease, was present in all patients, so the immune response of the patients might differ from that of healthy individuals.

Sequencing used whole blood, obtained in connection with sensitization to the hapten diphenylcyclopropenone (DPC). The receptor comes from a woman in her fifties or sixties with alopecia areata. Some clones in this sample may be carry-over from other donors' samples. The chain joins TRBV6-2 or TRBV6-3 to TRBJ1-1; 9 central bases correspond to TRBD1. The DNA reads as follows: TGTGCCAGCAGGAGGGACAGGGCCGAGAACACTGAAGCTTTCTTT. It translates as CASRRDRAENTEAFF.